The present T cell receptor beta chain was sequenced within a study of blood T cell repertoires in COVID-19. Germline V gives CDR1 SEHNR, CDR2 FQNEAQ (reference sequence). The ends lost 1 base at V and 6 bases at J; junction bases unmatched: 11. The CDR3 loop spans 16 amino acids. This clone was found once. Repertoires were generated with immunoSEQ multiplex PCR, while TCRdb's copy carries only in-frame clones and drops some. The sample has under 110,000 clones, around 90% seen once. The sequencing sample was made of peripheral blood. The V gene is TRBV7-9, the J gene TRBJ1-2; 7 bases align to TRBD1. This TCR derives from a man aged 50-59 years with acute or convalescent COVID-19. The CDR3 nucleotides are TGTGCCAGCAGCTTAGGCATGACAGGGCGTAAGAATGGCTACACCTTC. The encoded protein is CASSLGMTGRKNGYTF.